This T cell receptor beta chain originates from a study of shared clonotypes between healthy human individuals. Study details: The donor group consisted of two women and a few men, aged 18 to 49. Each donor's CD8 memory used one plate, CD8 naive two, each CD4 subset three.

V lost 3 bases to trimming and J lost 4 bases, with 9 bases between them. Germline CDR1 and CDR2: LNHDA and SQIVND (reference sequence). This CDR3 is 14 amino acids long. This clone was recorded a few times. Profiled with immunoSEQ multiplex PCR; TCRdb holds only in-frame clones, not every one. The data contain 1.5 million to 2.5 million clones, about 95% of them singletons. Terminally differentiated effector memory CD45RA+ cells were excluded by CCR7 positive selection of CD45RO-negative cells. Sequenced: naive CD8+ T cells sorted from blood. The TCR originated in a man aged 18-30 years in good health. V usage is TRBV19 and J usage is TRBJ2-2; D is unclear. CDR3 nucleotide sequence: TGTGCCAGTAGTATTTCCCCAATCACCGGGGAGCTGTTTTTT. It codes for CASSISPITGELFF.